This T cell receptor (beta chain) was captured by sequencing in a study of read filtering for tumor transcriptome and immune sequencing. About the study: By R-ISS, stages I, II and III held about 8, 15 and 7 patients.

This CDR3 has 13 amino acids. Trimming cost V 7 bases and J 4 bases, with 16 bases left between them. Germline V lookup: CDR1 SQVTM, CDR2 ANQGSEA. This library used approximately 370 ng RNA and molecular barcoded adaptors spanning alpha/delta and beta/gamma chains. TCRdb redid the calling of the reads with MiXCR, one entry per CDR3 protein. The sample carries roughly 130,000 distinct CDR3 sequences, approximately 13% recorded once. In this sample, this clonotype turned up many times. What it binds is unknown. Study-level results: In IR-seq, single-read clonotypes were roughly 82% of clonotypes but roughly 3.5% of reads.

Sampling of bone marrow took place during active disease in every patient. Sequencing used a population of CD138-negative cells sorted from bone marrow. This TCR was sampled from a donor aged 40 or over with multiple myeloma. The chain combines TRBV29-1 with TRBJ2-5; D not resolved. CDR3 amino acids: CSARQHLGETQYF. The CDR3 DNA reads as TGCAGCGCACGACAACATTTGGGAGAGACCCAGTACTTC.